Presented here are 30 T cell receptor beta chains from one specimen sequenced in a study of T-cell memory formation after mild COVID-19. TCRdb ran MiXCR on the 5' RACE reads and lists one entry per CDR3 protein. The table records 400,000 or so distinct CDR3 sequences, roughly 20% of them present only once. Sequenced material: PBMCs or a T cell subset sorted from them (not recorded which). All receptors derive from an adult woman who had mild COVID-19 (a few samples of this study predate the infection). Cell type and time point are not known.

This clonotype was seen more than once but under ten times. The chain recombines TRBV7-9 with TRBJ2-3; 13 bases map to TRBD2. CDR1 and CDR2 from the germline V gene are SEHNR and FQNEAQ (reference sequence). The CDR3 runs to 16 residues. The junction had 7 bases not matched to a gene; V was cut back by 4 bases and J by 6 bases. CDR3 amino acids: CASSSGLAGVGDTQYF. In DNA, the CDR3 is TGTGCCAGCAGCTCTGGACTAGCGGGAGTCGGGGATACGCAGTATTTT.

This chain joins TRBV5-1 and TRBJ2-7; D uncertain. The CDR3 consists of 15 residues. Germline CDR1 reads SGHRS; CDR2 reads YFSETQ. V lost 0 bases to trimming and J lost 0 bases, with 10 bases between them. The CDR3: CASSLDLATSYEQYF. Written as DNA, the CDR3 is TGCGCCAGCAGCTTGGACCTTGCAACCTCCTACGAGCAGTACTTC.

This clonotype was seen only a few times. The rearrangement joins TRBV12-3 or TRBV12-4 to TRBJ2-3, with 7 positions matching TRBD2. The J segment lost 1 base and the V segment lost 8 bases, leaving 6 bases of the junction unmatched. This CDR3 is 14 amino acids long. In DNA form, the CDR3 reads TGTGCCAGCGGCAAGACTAGCCGCACAGATACGCAGTATTTT. This sequence encodes CASGKTSRTDTQYF.

The chain uses TRBV5-5 and TRBJ1-5, with D possibly being TRBD1 (6 bases). Germline values: CDR1 SGHKS, CDR2 YYEKEE (reference sequence). This CDR3 has 14 amino acids. Trimming pared 5 bases from V and 3 bases from J, leaving 12 bases between. The CDR3, as DNA: TGTGCCAGCAGTCGCGACAGGAACAATCAGCCCCAGCATTTT. This codes for CASSRDRNNQPQHF. Variable domain in full (rest from reference TRBV5-5 and TRBJ1-5): DAGVTQSPTHLIKTRGQQVTLRCSPISGHKSVSWYQQVLGQGPQFIFQYYEKEERGRGNFPDRFSARQFPNYSSELNVNALLLGDSALYLCASSRDRNNQPQHFGDGTRLSIL.

The chain is built from TRBV7-9 and TRBJ1-6; a weak D match, TRBD1 (5 bases). Deletions cut 1 base from V and 5 bases from J, with 18 bases between. The CDR3 runs 18 residues. Germline loops: CDR1 SEHNR, CDR2 FQNEAQ (reference sequence). In DNA, the CDR3 is TGTGCCAGCAGCTTAGTTCGGACGCGGGGGAGAAATAATTCACCCCTCCACTTT. It encodes CASSLVRTRGRNNSPLHF.

The chain employs TRBV3-1 and TRBJ2-2; D is possibly TRBD1 or TRBD2 (5 bases each). CDR3 length: 16 residues. V was pared by 1 base and J by 6 bases, with 15 bases between. Germline V gives CDR1 LGHDT, CDR2 YNNKEL (reference sequence). The CDR3 region is CASSQAPAGTPGELFF. The CDR3 coding sequence is TGTGCCAGCAGCCAAGCACCGGCCGGGACCCCCGGGGAGCTGTTTTTT.

There are many counts of this clonotype. The chain has TRBV27 and TRBJ2-3; D unclear. This CDR3 has 11 residues. The V end was cut by 3 bases, the J end by 5 bases, with 3 bases between. Germline V gene lookup returns CDR1 MNHEY and CDR2 SMNVEV (reference sequence). CDR3 nucleotides: TGTGCCAGCAGTTTTTTAGATACGCAGTATTTT. Translated, it gives CASSFLDTQYF.

This clonotype has more than one count but fewer than ten. J is TRBJ2-1 and V is TRBV7-2, with 8 bases identical to TRBD2. Germline-derived CDR1 and CDR2 are SGHTA and FQGNSA. This CDR3 has 15 residues. J gave up 5 bases and V 5 bases, and 8 bases lay outside the gene matches. In DNA form, the CDR3 reads TGTGCCAGCAGCGTACCGGGGACTAGAGACAATGAGCAGTTCTTC. Residues: CASSVPGTRDNEQFF.

This clonotype has a count of ten or more. This sequence joins TRBV25-1 and TRBJ2-3; no definite D call. V was trimmed by 4 bases and J by 1 base, leaving 12 bases between them. The CDR3 length is 15 residues. Germline assignment: CDR1 MGHDK and CDR2 SYGVNS. DNA of the CDR3: TGTGCCAGCAGTGTTGACGGGCCTGGCACAGATACGCAGTATTTT. This translates into CASSVDGPGTDTQYF.

This clonotype was observed once. This sequence joins TRBV29-1 and TRBJ2-7, with D possibly TRBD2 on 6 matching bases. Looked up from germline, CDR1 is SQVTM and CDR2 is ANQGSEA. This CDR3 region has 15 residues. V was pared by 4 bases and J by 0 bases, with 16 bases between. The DNA for the CDR3 is TGCAGCGTTGCCGGGACTTTAGTAAGCTCCTACGAGCAGTACTTC. Translated: CSVAGTLVSSYEQYF.

The chain is built from TRBV12-3 or TRBV12-4 and TRBJ2-1; TRBD2 might be the D (5 bases). V gave up 5 bases and J gave up 6 bases, with 17 bases separating them. The CDR3 runs 15 residues. The CDR3 here is CASSRLAPQANEQFF. In DNA, the CDR3 is TGTGCCAGCAGTCGCCTAGCCCCCCAGGCCAATGAGCAGTTCTTC.

The chain is built from TRBV28 and TRBJ2-6, with D uncertain. V lost 3 bases to trimming and J lost 0 bases, with 9 bases between them. CDR1 and CDR2 from the germline V gene are MDHEN and SYDVKM. The CDR3 is made up of 16 amino acids. CDR3 coding DNA: TGTGCCAGCAGTTTGGGTAGGTCCTCTGGGGCCAACGTCCTGACTTTC. As protein: CASSLGRSSGANVLTF.

The chain links TRBV7-3 to TRBJ1-1; 7 nucleotides agree with TRBD1. Trimming cost V 6 bases and J 1 base; bases outside gene matches: 8. Per germline, CDR1 SGHTA and CDR2 FQGTGA. The CDR3 length is 15 residues. The CDR3 loop is CASRISGTANTEAFF. The CDR3 DNA is TGTGCCAGCAGGATTTCCGGGACAGCGAACACTGAAGCTTTCTTT.

Here the CDR3 reads CASSVGTERNQPQHF. DNA of the CDR3: TGTGCCAGCAGCGTGGGCACAGAGCGCAATCAGCCCCAGCATTTT. V gene TRBV7-9 combines with J gene TRBJ1-5; D is unclear. V lost 5 bases and J lost 2, with 13 bases in between. The germline V gene encodes CDR1 SEHNR and CDR2 FQNEAQ (reference sequence). This CDR3 spans 15 amino acids. The full variable domain, in which reference TRBV7-9 and TRBJ1-5 provide the parts outside the CDR3, is DTGVSQNPRHKITKRGQNVTFRCDPISEHNRLYWYRQTLGQGPEFLTYFQNEAQLEKSRLLSDRFSAERPKGSFSTLEIQRTEQGDSAMYLCASSVGTERNQPQHFGDGTRLSIL.

The V gene is TRBV4-1, the J gene TRBJ1-1; D unclear. Germline lookup yields CDR1 MGHRA and CDR2 YSYEKL. There are 17 residues in the CDR3. Trimming shortened V by 1 base and J by 0 bases, and 15 bases separated the two germline ends. The CDR3, as DNA: TGCGCCAGCAGCCAAGGGGCGGCTAGGAAAATGAACACTGAAGCTTTCTTT. Its translation: CASSQGAARKMNTEAFF.

This clonotype showed up just a few times. The chain combines TRBV6-5 with TRBJ2-7; no clear D gene. V lost 5 bases, J lost 2 bases, and 4 bases lay in between. Germline CDR1 MNHEY, CDR2 SVGAGI. This CDR3 is built from 11 residues. CDR3 residues: CASSNTYEQYF. In DNA form, the CDR3 reads TGTGCCAGCAGTAACACCTACGAGCAGTACTTC.

This clonotype occurred a few times. The chain links TRBV5-6 to TRBJ2-5, with TRBD1 matching over 8 bases. CDR3 length equals 15 residues. The V gene's germline CDR1 is SGHDT and CDR2 YYEEEE. V shed 6 bases, J shed 6 bases, and the junction held 13 bases outside the gene matches. CDR3 bases: TGTGCCAGCACCCCACCAACAGGGGGGTTGAAGACCCAGTACTTC. As protein: CASTPPTGGLKTQYF.

The V and J genes are TRBV24-1 and TRBJ1-5; D remains ambiguous. V was pared by 5 bases and J by 5 bases, with 3 bases between. This CDR3 is built from 11 residues. From germline, CDR1 is KGHDR and CDR2 SFDVKD. CDR3 protein: CATSGDQPQHF. The CDR3 coding sequence is TGTGCCACCAGTGGGGATCAGCCCCAGCATTTT.

This chain links TRBV6-1 with TRBJ1-1, with 8 bases matching TRBD1. The trim removed 3 bases at V and 6 bases at J, leaving 9 bases unmatched. This CDR3 has 15 residues. The germline V gene encodes CDR1 MNHNS and CDR2 SASEGT. CDR3 in amino acids: CASSDRQGRGPEAFF. As DNA, the CDR3 is TGTGCCAGCAGTGATCGACAGGGGCGCGGGCCTGAAGCTTTCTTT.

This chain links TRBV4-1 with TRBJ1-4, with no clear D. The V and J ends lost 6 bases and 7 bases respectively, with 12 bases between them. The CDR3 consists of 13 residues. Germline-derived CDR1 and CDR2 are MGHRA and YSYEKL. The CDR3 loop is CASRWGMGEKLFF. DNA for the CDR3: TGCGCCAGCAGGTGGGGTATGGGTGAAAAACTGTTTTTT.

The table lists this clonotype with a few counts. The rearrangement joins TRBV12-3 or TRBV12-4 to TRBJ2-7; D may be TRBD1 or TRBD2 (5 bases each). Trimming removed 3 bases from V and 5 bases from J, with 20 bases in between. The CDR3 consists of 16 residues. The CDR3 sequence: CASSFLRGRQINEQYF. CDR3 DNA sequence: TGTGCCAGCAGTTTTTTAAGGGGACGGCAAATTAACGAGCAGTACTTC.

There are a few counts of this clonotype. The V gene is TRBV20-1, the J gene TRBJ2-1; maybe TRBD2 (6 bases). The CDR3 is made up of 15 amino acids. Trimming took off 2 bases at V and 7 bases at J, with 18 bases between the two ends. CDR1 is DFQATT, CDR2 SNEGSKA, per germline (reference sequence). CDR3 region: CSARPFLGLPNEQFF. CDR3 nucleotide sequence: TGCAGTGCTAGACCCTTCCTGGGACTTCCGAATGAGCAGTTCTTC.

This clonotype was recorded a few times. The rearrangement joins TRBV27 to TRBJ2-7, with D possibly matching TRBD2 (5 bases). In germline, CDR1 is MNHEY, CDR2 SMNVEV (reference sequence). Between the trimmed V and J ends, which lost 5 bases and 6 bases, there was a span of 11 bases. The CDR3 runs to 12 residues. CDR3: CASSHRRSEQYF. For the CDR3, the DNA is TGTGCCAGCAGTCACCGGAGGTCCGAGCAGTACTTC.

The chain combines TRBV7-6 with TRBJ1-1; possibly TRBD1 for D (6 bases). This CDR3 spans 13 amino acids. V lost 4 bases and J 3 bases, leaving 9 bases between the germline ends. Per the germline V gene, CDR1 is SGHVS and CDR2 is FNYEAQ. The CDR3 bases are TGTGCCAGCAGCTCCCAGGGGTACACTGAAGCTTTCTTT. Amino acid sequence: CASSSQGYTEAFF.

This clonotype was seen a few times. V and J are TRBV27 and TRBJ2-1; D not resolved. The CDR3 is 14 residues long. CDR1 MNHEY and CDR2 SMNVEV come from the germline V gene (reference sequence). With 3 bases removed from V and 5 bases from J, the gap between germline ends came to 11 bases. The CDR3 nucleotides are TGTGCCAGCAGTTTGTACCCAATCCACAATGAGCAGTTCTTC. Translation: CASSLYPIHNEQFF.

The chain employs TRBV5-1 and TRBJ2-5; no clear D gene. V gave up 4 bases and J gave up 5 bases, with 12 bases separating them. Germline CDR1 reads SGHRS; CDR2 reads YFSETQ. This CDR3 spans 13 amino acids. CDR3 in amino acids: CASSASLGETQYF. In nucleotides, the CDR3 is TGCGCCAGCAGCGCATCTCTGGGGGAGACCCAGTACTTC.

V and J are TRBV15 and TRBJ2-3; weak D call: TRBD2 (5 bases). Trimming cost V 5 bases and J 4 bases, with 16 bases left between them. Germline V gives CDR1 LNHNV, CDR2 YYDKDF (reference sequence). This CDR3 comprises 15 residues. CDR3 protein: CATSAPGKGADTQYF. CDR3 in DNA: TGTGCCACCAGCGCCCCGGGGAAGGGCGCAGATACGCAGTATTTT.

About this clonotype: One end of the junction varies from germline; a read error may be responsible. The V gene is TRBV7-7, the J gene TRBJ1-5, with D perhaps matching TRBD1 (6 bases). Germline lookup yields CDR1 SSHAT and CDR2 FNYEAQ (reference sequence). This CDR3 has 18 amino acids. The CDR3 DNA reads as TGTGCTAGCAGCCTCCCGCCCGGGACAAATAATAGCAATCAGCCCCAGCATTTT. Its protein is CASSLPPGTNNSNQPQHF.

The sample holds a few counts of this clonotype. The J gene is TRBJ2-5, the V gene TRBV5-4; D gene uncertain. There are 14 residues in the CDR3. In germline, CDR1 is SGHNT, CDR2 YYREEE (reference sequence). V was cut by 0 bases and J by 2 bases, with 8 bases left in between. CDR3 in DNA: TGTGCCAGCAGCTTGGCGAACGGTCAAGAGACCCAGTACTTC. Protein: CASSLANGQETQYF.

The CDR3 loop reads CASRTDSTTGELFF. DNA for the CDR3: TGTGCCAGCAGAACGGACAGTACGACCGGGGAGCTGTTTTTT. The V and J genes are TRBV7-3 and TRBJ2-2; a possible D gene is TRBD1 (6 bases). Trimming pared 6 bases from V and 5 bases from J, leaving 13 bases between. This CDR3 has 14 residues. The V gene's germline CDR1 is SGHTA and CDR2 FQGTGA.